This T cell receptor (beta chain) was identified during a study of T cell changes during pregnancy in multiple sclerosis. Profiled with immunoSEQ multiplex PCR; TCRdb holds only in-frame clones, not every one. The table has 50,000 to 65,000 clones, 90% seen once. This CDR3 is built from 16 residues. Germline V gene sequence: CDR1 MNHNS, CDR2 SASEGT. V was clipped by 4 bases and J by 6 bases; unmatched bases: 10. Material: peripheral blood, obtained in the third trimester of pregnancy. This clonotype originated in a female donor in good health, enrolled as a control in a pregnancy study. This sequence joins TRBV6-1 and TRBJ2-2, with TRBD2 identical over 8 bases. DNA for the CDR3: TGTGCCAGCAGTGCCCTAACGTCGGGAGGGCCCGGGGAGCTGTTTTTT. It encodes CASSALTSGGPGELFF.